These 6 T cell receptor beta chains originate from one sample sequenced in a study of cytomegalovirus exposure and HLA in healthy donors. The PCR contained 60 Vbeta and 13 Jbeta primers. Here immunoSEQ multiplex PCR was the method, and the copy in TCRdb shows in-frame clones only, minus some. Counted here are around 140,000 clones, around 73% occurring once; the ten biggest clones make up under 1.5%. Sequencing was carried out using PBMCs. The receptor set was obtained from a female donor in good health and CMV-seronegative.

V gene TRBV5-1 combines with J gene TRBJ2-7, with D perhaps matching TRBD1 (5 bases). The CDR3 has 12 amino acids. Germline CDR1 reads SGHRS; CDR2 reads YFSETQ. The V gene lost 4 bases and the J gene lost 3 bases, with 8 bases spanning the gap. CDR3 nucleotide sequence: TGCGCCAGCAGCGCTACAGGCTACGAGCAGTACTTC. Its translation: CASSATGYEQYF.

Written as DNA, the CDR3 is TGCGCCAGCAGCTTGTGGACTAGCGGGCGCACAGATACGCAGTATTTT. Amino acid sequence: CASSLWTSGRTDTQYF. The chain has TRBV5-1 and TRBJ2-3, with 11 nucleotides matching TRBD2. Looked up from germline, CDR1 is SGHRS and CDR2 is YFSETQ. The CDR3 runs 16 residues. The ends lost 1 base at V and 1 base at J; junction bases unmatched: 2. The full variable domain, with the rest looked up from reference TRBV5-1 and TRBJ2-3, is KAGVTQTPRYLIKTRGQQVTLSCSPISGHRSVSWYQQTPGQGLQFLFEYFSETQRNKGNFPGRFSGRQFSNSRSEMNVSTLELGDSALYLCASSLWTSGRTDTQYFGPGTRLTVL.

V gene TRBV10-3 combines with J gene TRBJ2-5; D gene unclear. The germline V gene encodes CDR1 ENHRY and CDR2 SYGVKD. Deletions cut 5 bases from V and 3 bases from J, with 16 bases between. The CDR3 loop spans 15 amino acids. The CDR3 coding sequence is TGTGCCATCAGTTCTCAGGCACGGTCAGAAGAGACCCAGTACTTC. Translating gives CAISSQARSEETQYF.

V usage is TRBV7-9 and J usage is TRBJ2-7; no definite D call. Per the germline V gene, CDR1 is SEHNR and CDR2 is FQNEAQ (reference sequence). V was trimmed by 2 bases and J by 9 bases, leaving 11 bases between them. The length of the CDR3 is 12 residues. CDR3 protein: CASSLIQSVQYF. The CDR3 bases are TGTGCCAGCAGCTTAATACAGTCTGTGCAGTACTTC.

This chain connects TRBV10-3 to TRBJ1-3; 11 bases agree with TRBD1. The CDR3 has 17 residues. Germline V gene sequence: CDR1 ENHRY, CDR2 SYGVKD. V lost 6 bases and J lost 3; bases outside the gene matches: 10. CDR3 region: CAIRTSDRGRIGNTIYF. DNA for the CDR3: TGTGCCATCAGGACCTCGGACAGGGGGCGAATTGGAAACACCATATATTTT.

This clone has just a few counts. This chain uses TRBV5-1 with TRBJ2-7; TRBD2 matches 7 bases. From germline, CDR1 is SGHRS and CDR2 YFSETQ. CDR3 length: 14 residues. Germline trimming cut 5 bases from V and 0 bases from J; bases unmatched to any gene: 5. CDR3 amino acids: CASRGGPSSYEQYF. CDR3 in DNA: TGCGCCAGCAGGGGAGGGCCGAGCTCCTACGAGCAGTACTTC.